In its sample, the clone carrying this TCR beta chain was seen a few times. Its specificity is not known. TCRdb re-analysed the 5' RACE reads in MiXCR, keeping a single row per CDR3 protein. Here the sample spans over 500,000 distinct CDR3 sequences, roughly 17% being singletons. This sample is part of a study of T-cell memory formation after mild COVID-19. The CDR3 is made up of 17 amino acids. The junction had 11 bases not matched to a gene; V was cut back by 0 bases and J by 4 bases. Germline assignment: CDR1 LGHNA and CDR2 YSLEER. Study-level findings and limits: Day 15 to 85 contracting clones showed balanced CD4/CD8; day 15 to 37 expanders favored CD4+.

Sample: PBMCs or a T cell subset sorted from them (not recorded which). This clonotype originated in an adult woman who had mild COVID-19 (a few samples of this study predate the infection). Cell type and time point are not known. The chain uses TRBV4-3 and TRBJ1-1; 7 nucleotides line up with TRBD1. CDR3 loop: CASSQEIFPTGSTEAFF. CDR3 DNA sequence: TGCGCCAGCAGCCAAGAAATTTTTCCGACAGGGAGCACTGAAGCTTTCTTT.